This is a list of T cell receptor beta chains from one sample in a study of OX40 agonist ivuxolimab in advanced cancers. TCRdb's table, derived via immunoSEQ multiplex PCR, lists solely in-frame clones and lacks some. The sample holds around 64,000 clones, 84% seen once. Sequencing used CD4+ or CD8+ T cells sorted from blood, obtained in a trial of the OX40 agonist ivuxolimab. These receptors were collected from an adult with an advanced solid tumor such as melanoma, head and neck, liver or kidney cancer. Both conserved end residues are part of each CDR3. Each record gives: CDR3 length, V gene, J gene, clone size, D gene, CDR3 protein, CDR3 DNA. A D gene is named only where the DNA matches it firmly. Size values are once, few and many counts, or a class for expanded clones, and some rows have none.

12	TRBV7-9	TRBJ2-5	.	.	CASSAIQGTQYF	TGTGCCAGCAGCGCCATTCAGGGGACCCAGTACTTC
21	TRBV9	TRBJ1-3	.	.	CASSVSLGGPARDSAGNTIYF	TGTGCCAGCAGCGTATCCCTCGGGGGGCCCGCGCGCGACAGCGCTGGAAACACCATATATTTT
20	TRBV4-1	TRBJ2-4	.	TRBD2	CASSPWRSGGTPLAKNIQYF	TGCGCCAGCAGCCCCTGGAGGAGCGGGGGCACGCCCTTAGCCAAAAACATTCAGTACTTC
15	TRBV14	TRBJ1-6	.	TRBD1	CASSPRQGSGSPLHF	TGTGCCAGCAGCCCGCGACAGGGGTCGGGTTCACCCCTCCACTTT
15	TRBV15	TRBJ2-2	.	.	CATSRDQGRAGELFF	TGTGCCACCAGCAGAGATCAGGGGAGGGCCGGGGAGCTGTTTTTT
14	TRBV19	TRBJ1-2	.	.	CASRPTENYYGYTF	TGTGCCAGTAGGCCCACAGAGAATTACTATGGCTACACCTTC
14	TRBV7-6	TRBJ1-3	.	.	CASSLEDTGNTIYF	TGTGCCAGCAGCTTAGAGGACACTGGAAACACCATATATTTT
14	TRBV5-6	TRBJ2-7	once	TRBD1	CASSFLGQLFEQYF	TGTGCCAGCAGCTTCCTGGGACAGCTCTTCGAGCAGTACTTC
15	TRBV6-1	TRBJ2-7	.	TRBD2	CASRRLAGFSYEQYF	TGTGCCAGCAGACGCCTAGCGGGATTCTCCTACGAGCAGTACTTC
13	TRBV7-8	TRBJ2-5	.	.	CASSQGFRETQYF	TGTGCCAGCAGCCAGGGGTTTCGAGAGACCCAGTACTTC
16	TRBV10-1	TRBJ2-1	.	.	CASSEVVFGSYNEQFF	TGCGCCAGCAGTGAGGTTGTCTTTGGATCCTACAATGAGCAGTTCTTC
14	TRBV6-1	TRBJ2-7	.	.	CASSPRTVPMGQYF	TGTGCCAGCAGTCCACGGACAGTTCCGATGGGGCAGTACTTC
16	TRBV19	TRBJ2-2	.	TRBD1	CASSMGQGAGTGELFF	TGTGCCAGTAGTATGGGACAGGGGGCCGGGACCGGGGAGCTGTTTTTT
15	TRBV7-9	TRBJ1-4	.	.	CASSIDSSKHEKLFF	TGTGCCAGCAGTATAGACAGCAGCAAACATGAAAAACTGTTTTTT
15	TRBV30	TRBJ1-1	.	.	CAWSVGVTMNTEAFF	TGTGCCTGGAGTGTCGGGGTCACTATGAACACTGAAGCTTTCTTT
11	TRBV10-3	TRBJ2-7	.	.	CAIGGTGEQYF	TGTGCCATCGGGGGGACGGGCGAGCAGTACTTC
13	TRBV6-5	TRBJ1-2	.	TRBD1	CASSVGTDYGYTF	TGTGCCAGCAGTGTGGGGACAGACTATGGCTACACCTTC
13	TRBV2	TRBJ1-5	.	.	CASSIRANQPQHF	TGTGCCAGCTCTATTCGAGCCAATCAGCCCCAGCATTTT
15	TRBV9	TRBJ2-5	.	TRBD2	CASSVGRLAGETQYF	TGTGCCAGCAGCGTAGGCCGTCTAGCGGGAGAGACCCAGTACTTC
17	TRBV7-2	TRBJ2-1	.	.	CASSLKPTYSASYEQFF	TGTGCCAGCAGCTTAAAGCCAACCTACTCCGCCAGTTATGAGCAGTTCTTC
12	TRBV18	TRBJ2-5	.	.	CASSPQSETQYF	TGTGCCAGCTCACCACAATCAGAGACCCAGTACTTC
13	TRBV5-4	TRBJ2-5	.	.	CASSWDTQETQYF	TGTGCCAGCAGTTGGGACACACAAGAGACCCAGTACTTC
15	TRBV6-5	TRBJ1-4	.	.	CASKLGLGTNEKLFF	TGTGCCAGCAAGTTGGGGCTTGGAACTAATGAAAAACTGTTTTTT
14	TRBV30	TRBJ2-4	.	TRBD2	CAWTSGRGLNIQYF	TGTGCCTGGACTAGCGGGAGGGGGCTAAACATTCAGTACTTC
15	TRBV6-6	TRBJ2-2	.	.	CASSYSVTNTGELFF	TGTGCCAGCAGTTACTCGGTAACGAACACCGGGGAGCTGTTTTTT
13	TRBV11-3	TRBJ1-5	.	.	CASSLGGGQPQHF	TGTGCCAGCAGCTTAGGGGGCGGTCAGCCCCAGCATTTT
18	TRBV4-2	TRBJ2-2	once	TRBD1	CASSQDRAGGVNTGELFF	TGTGCCAGCAGCCAAGATCGGGCAGGGGGAGTGAACACCGGGGAGCTGTTTTTT
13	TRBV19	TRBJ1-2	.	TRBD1	CASSITGDYGYTF	TGTGCCAGTAGTATCACAGGGGACTATGGCTACACCTTC
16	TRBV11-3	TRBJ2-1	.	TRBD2	CASSLLAGTSGIKQFF	TGTGCCAGCAGCTTACTCGCGGGGACTAGCGGGATAAAGCAGTTCTTC
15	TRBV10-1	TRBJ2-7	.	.	CASSLDSHSAYEQYF	TGCGCCAGCAGCCTGGACAGCCACAGCGCCTACGAGCAGTACTTC
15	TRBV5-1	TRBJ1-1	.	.	CASSPILGGGTEAFF	TGCGCCAGCAGCCCGATTTTGGGAGGGGGCACTGAAGCTTTCTTT
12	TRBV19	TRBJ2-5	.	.	CASSIGTETQYF	TGTGCCAGTAGTATCGGAACCGAGACCCAGTACTTC
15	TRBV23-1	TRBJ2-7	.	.	CASSQTLGQPYEQYF	TGCGCCAGCAGTCAAACCCTTGGACAGCCCTACGAGCAGTACTTC
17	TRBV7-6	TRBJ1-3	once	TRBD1	CASSLGTGRGSGNTIYF	TGTGCCAGCAGCCTGGGGACGGGCAGGGGGTCAGGAAACACCATATATTTT
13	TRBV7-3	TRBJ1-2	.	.	CASSLPGSYGYTF	TGTGCCAGCAGCCTGCCAGGCAGCTATGGCTACACCTTC
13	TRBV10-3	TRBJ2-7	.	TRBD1	CAIMLDRGNEQYF	TGTGCCATCATGCTGGACAGGGGGAACGAGCAGTACTTC
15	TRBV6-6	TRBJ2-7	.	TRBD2	CASSSTSAGNYEQYF	TGTGCCAGCAGTTCGACTAGCGCCGGGAACTACGAGCAGTACTTC
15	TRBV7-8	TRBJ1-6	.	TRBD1	CASSSRTGSNSPLHF	TGTGCCAGCAGCTCCAGGACAGGGTCAAATTCACCCCTCCACTTT
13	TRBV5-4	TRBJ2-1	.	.	CASSLYHHNEQFF	TGTGCCAGCAGCTTGTATCATCACAATGAGCAGTTCTTC
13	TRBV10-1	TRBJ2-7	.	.	CASSDGRGAEQYF	TGCGCCAGCAGTGACGGCAGGGGAGCCGAGCAGTACTTC
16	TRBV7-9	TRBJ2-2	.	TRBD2	CASSLSGRSVTGELFF	TGTGCCAGCAGCCTTAGCGGGAGAAGTGTCACCGGGGAGCTGTTTTTT
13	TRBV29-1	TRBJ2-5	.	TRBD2	CSVNSGSVETQYF	TGCAGCGTGAATAGCGGGAGTGTAGAGACCCAGTACTTC
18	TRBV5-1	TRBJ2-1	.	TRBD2	CASSLVGLAGGPSDEQFF	TGCGCCAGCAGCTTGGTTGGGCTAGCGGGAGGGCCCTCGGATGAGCAGTTCTTC
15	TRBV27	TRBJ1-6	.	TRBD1	CASSTDRGDSSPLHF	TGTGCCAGCAGTACAGACAGGGGGGATAGTTCACCCCTCCACTTT
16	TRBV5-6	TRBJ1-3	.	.	CASKYARTDPGNTIYF	TGTGCCAGCAAATACGCTAGGACCGACCCTGGAAACACCATATATTTT
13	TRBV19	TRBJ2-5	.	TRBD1	CASSNTGGETQYF	TGTGCCAGTAGTAATACAGGGGGGGAGACCCAGTACTTC
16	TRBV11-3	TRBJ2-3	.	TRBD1	CASSSTYRGRTDTQYF	TGTGCCAGCAGCTCGACCTACAGGGGACGCACAGATACGCAGTATTTT
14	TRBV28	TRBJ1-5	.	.	CASTLWGANQPQHF	TGTGCCAGCACCCTTTGGGGCGCCAATCAGCCCCAGCATTTT
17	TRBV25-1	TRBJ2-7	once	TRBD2	CASSPDSGRGGRYEQYF	TGTGCCAGCAGCCCCGACTCGGGGCGGGGGGGGCGGTACGAGCAGTACTTC
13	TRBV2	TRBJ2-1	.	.	CASSEGVGNEQFF	TGTGCCAGCAGTGAAGGGGTGGGCAATGAGCAGTTCTTC
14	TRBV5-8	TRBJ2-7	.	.	CASSPRAYSYEQYF	TGTGCCAGCAGCCCCCGGGCCTACTCCTACGAGCAGTACTTC
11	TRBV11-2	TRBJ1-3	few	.	CASSLGVAIYF	TGTGCCAGCAGCTTGGGGGTCGCCATATATTTT
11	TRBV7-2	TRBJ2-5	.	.	CASSLAETQYF	TGTGCCAGCAGCTTAGCAGAGACCCAGTACTTC
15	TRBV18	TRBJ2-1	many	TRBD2	CASSPGGRAPNEQFF	TGTGCCAGCTCACCGGGCGGGAGGGCCCCCAATGAGCAGTTCTTC
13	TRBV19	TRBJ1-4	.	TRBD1	CASSGTAQIKLFF	TGTGCCAGTAGTGGGACAGCCCAAATAAAACTGTTTTTT